This T cell receptor beta chain originates from a study of shared T cell receptors in the human thymus. This clone was seen only a few times. This table comes from immunoSEQ multiplex PCR, and its TCRdb copy is limited to in-frame clones, with some not included. The sample has about 610,000 clones, 88% seen once. CDR1 and CDR2 from the germline V gene are SGHRS and YFSETQ. The ends lost 0 bases at V and 0 bases at J; junction bases unmatched: 23. The length of the CDR3 is 23 residues. These data were also filed under a second study, of human thymus T cells. That study reports: Among thymic and blood repertoires, usage of V and J genes appeared biased.

The sequence derives from a boy in the first two years of life with a congenital heart defect. The rearrangement links TRBV5-1 to TRBJ2-1; 8 bases fit TRBD2. Material: thymocytes. CDR3 bases: TGCGCCAGCAGCTTGGTAGGGGGGGGCGTAAATAGCGGGATCAGGAGCTCCTACAATGAGCAGTTCTTC. This sequence encodes CASSLVGGGVNSGIRSSYNEQFF.